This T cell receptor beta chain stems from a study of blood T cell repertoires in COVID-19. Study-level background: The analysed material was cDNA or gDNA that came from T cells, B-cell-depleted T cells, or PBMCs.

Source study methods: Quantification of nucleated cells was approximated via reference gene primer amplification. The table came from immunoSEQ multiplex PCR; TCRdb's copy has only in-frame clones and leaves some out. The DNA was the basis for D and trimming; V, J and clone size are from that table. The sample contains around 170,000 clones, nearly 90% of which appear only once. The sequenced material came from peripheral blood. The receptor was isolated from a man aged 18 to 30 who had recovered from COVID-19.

CDR3 sequence: CASSFAGLYGGTDTQYF. The CDR3 DNA follows: TGTGCCAGCAGCTTCGCGGGGCTATACGGGGGCACAGATACGCAGTATTTT. The V call is TRBV5-6, the J call TRBJ2-3; D perhaps matches TRBD2 (6 bases). Trimming pared 2 bases from V and 1 base from J, leaving 17 bases between. This CDR3 contains 17 residues. The V gene's germline CDR1 is SGHDT and CDR2 YYEEEE. Variable domain in full (rest from reference TRBV5-6 and TRBJ2-3): DAGVTQSPTHLIKTRGQQVTLRCSPKSGHDTVSWYQQALGQGPQFIFQYYEEEERQRGNFPDRFSGHQFPNYSSELNVNALLLGDSALYLCASSFAGLYGGTDTQYFGPGTRLTVL.